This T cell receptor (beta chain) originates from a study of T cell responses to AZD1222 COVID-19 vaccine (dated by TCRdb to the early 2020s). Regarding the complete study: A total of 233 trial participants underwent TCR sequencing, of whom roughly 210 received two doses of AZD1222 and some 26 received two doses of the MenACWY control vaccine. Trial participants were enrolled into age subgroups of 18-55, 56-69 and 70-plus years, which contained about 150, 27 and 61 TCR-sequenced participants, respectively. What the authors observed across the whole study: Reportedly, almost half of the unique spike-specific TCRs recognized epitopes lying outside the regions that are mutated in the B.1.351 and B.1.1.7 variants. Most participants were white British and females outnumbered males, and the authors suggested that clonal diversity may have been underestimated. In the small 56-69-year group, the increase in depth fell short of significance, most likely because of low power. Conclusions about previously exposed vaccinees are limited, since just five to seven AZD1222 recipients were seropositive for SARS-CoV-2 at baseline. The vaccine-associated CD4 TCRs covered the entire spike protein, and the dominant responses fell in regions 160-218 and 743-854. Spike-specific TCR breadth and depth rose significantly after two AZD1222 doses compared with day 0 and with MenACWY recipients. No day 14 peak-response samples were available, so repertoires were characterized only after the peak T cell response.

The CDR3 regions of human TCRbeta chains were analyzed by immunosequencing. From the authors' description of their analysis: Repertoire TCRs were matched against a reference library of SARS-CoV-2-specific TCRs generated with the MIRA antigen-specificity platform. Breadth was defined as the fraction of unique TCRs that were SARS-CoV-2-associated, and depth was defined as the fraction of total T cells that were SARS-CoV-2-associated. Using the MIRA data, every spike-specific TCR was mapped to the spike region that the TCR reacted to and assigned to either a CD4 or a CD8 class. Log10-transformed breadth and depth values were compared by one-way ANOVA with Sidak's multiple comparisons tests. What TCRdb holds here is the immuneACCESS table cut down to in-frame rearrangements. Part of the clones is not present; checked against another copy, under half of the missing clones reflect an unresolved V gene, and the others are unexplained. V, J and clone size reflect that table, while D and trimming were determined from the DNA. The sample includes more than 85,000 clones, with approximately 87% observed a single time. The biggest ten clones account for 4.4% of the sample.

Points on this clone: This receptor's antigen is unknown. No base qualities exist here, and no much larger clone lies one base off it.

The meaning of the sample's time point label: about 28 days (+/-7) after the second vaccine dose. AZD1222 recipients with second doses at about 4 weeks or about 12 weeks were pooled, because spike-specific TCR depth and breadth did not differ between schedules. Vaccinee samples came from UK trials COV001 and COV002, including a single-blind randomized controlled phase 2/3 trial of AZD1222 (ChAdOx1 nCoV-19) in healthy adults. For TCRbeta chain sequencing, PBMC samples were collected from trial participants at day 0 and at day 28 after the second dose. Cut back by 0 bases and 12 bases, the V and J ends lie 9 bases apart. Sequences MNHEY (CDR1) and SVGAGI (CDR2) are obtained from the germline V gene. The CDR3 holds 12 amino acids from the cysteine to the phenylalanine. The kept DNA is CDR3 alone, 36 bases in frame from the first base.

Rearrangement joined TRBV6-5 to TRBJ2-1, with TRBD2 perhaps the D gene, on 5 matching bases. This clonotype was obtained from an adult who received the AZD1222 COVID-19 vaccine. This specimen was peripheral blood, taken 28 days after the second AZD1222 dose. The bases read TGTGCCAGCAGTTACTCATTCGAGGGGCAGTTCTTC. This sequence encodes CASSYSFEGQFF.